One and the same sample provided the 3 T cell receptor beta chains below, sequenced in a study of blood T cell repertoires in COVID-19. The table came from immunoSEQ multiplex PCR; TCRdb's copy has only in-frame clones and leaves some out. The sample lists 210,000 or so clones, about 84% occurring once. The sample consisted of peripheral blood. The receptors stem from a woman older than 75 with COVID-19, enrolled during active disease.

This chain links TRBV28 with TRBJ1-3, with D uncertain. Germline V gene sequence: CDR1 MDHEN, CDR2 SYDVKM. Deletions cut 3 bases from V and 2 bases from J, with 8 bases between. This CDR3 comprises 14 residues. CDR3 residues: CASSFRQAGNTIYF. Here the CDR3 DNA reads TGTGCCAGCAGTTTTAGGCAGGCTGGAAACACCATATATTTT.

The chain joins TRBV9 to TRBJ2-2; weak D call: TRBD2 (6 bases). The germline V gene has CDR1 SGDLS and CDR2 YYNGEE. Trimming removed 4 bases from V and 6 bases from J, with 13 bases in between. This CDR3 comprises 14 residues. CDR3 in amino acids: CASSPGGDAGELFF. CDR3 DNA sequence: TGTGCCAGCAGCCCGGGCGGGGACGCCGGGGAGCTGTTTTTT.

V is TRBV19 and J is TRBJ2-7, with 8 bases lining up with TRBD1. Per the germline V gene, CDR1 is LNHDA and CDR2 is SQIVND (reference sequence). This CDR3 spans 15 amino acids. With 6 bases clipped from V and 7 bases from J, the junction kept 14 bases outside the gene matches. This CDR3 is CASSMAGTGKTEQYF. The CDR3 bases are TGTGCCAGTAGCATGGCCGGGACAGGAAAGACGGAGCAGTACTTC.